This TCR beta chain was identified in a study of blood T cell repertoires in COVID-19. Study information: Researchers got acute and convalescent COVID-19 samples from the United States, Italy and Spain. PBMCs, B-cell-depleted T cells, or T cells provided the cDNA or gDNA that made up the material.

Original processing notes: Scientists estimated how many nucleated cells there were by amplifying reference gene primers. The repertoire was sequenced with immunoSEQ multiplex PCR; TCRdb's copy has only in-frame clones and lacks some. V, J and clone size derive from that table, while D and trimming were established from the DNA sequence. The profile shows 150,000 to 250,000 clones, 70% to 85% of them singletons. The V gene's germline CDR1 is MNHEY and CDR2 SMNVEV (reference sequence). The CDR3 consists of 14 residues. V shed 6 bases and J 3 bases; nucleotides not matched to a gene: 7. Sequenced sample: peripheral blood. The chain has TRBV27 and TRBJ2-7, with 8 bases matching TRBD1. This TCR was recovered from a human donor with acute or convalescent COVID-19. The donor label of this sample is uncertain. This CDR3 is CASSPGTGLYEQYF. The DNA of the CDR3 is TGTGCCAGCAGCCCGGGGACAGGCCTCTACGAGCAGTACTTC.